This TCR beta chain was sequenced for a study of blood T cell repertoires in COVID-19. Study at large: T cells, B-cell-depleted T cells, or PBMCs supplied cDNA or gDNA.

Followed over time, Seattle patients had been enrolled while infection was active. Germline CDR1 LNHDA, CDR2 SQIVND (reference sequence). V lost 1 base to trimming and J lost 0 bases; unmatched junction nucleotides: 3. The CDR3 consists of 15 residues. Assay used: immunoSEQ multiplex PCR; TCRdb lists only in-frame clones, some missing. This table holds about 300,000 clones, around 90% found once. This chain joins TRBV19 and TRBJ2-7, with 7 bases lining up with TRBD2. What was sequenced was peripheral blood. This TCR was recovered from a woman aged 45-65 years with COVID-19, enrolled during active disease. As DNA, the CDR3 is TGTGCCAGTAGTATAGCGAGCGGGAACTCCTACGAGCAGTACTTC. It translates to CASSIASGNSYEQYF.